This T cell receptor beta chain is from a study of blood T cell repertoires in COVID-19. About the research overall: PBMCs, B-cell-depleted T cells, or T cells provided the cDNA or gDNA that made up the material.

The CDR3 is 14 amino acids. The V end lost 10 bases, the J end lost 7 bases, and 17 bases lay between the germline ends. CDR1 and CDR2 from the germline V gene are LNHDA and SQIVND (reference sequence). In the original workflow: Nucleated cell counts were estimated from reference gene primer amplification. The table came from immunoSEQ multiplex PCR; TCRdb's copy has only in-frame clones and leaves some out. From that table come the V and J calls and clone size; the DNA was used to work out D and trimming. In the table there are about 100,000 clones, 60% to 85% of which are singletons. Material: peripheral blood. The TCR was taken from a man between 50 and 59 years old who had recovered from COVID-19. The chain joins TRBV19 to TRBJ1-6; the D is unclear. DNA of the CDR3: TGTGCCACTGCGGGGAGTCCTATCAATTCACCCCTCCACTTT. Translation: CATAGSPINSPLHF.